This TCR beta chain was profiled in a study of T cells in Graves' hyperthyroidism and ophthalmopathy (dated by TCRdb to about 2019). A note on the overall study: Peripheral blood samples were taken at the time of initial diagnosis, prior to any treatment. In several Graves' hyperthyroidism patients, the study also compared T-cell repertoires from thyroid tissue with T-cell repertoires from blood. Following sampling, methimazole starting at 30 mg daily was given to hyperthyroidism patients, and high-dose intravenous methylprednisolone was given to ophthalmopathy patients. TCR Vbeta CDR3 sequencing of roughly 140 peripheral blood samples (more than 40 ophthalmopathy, 70 to 85 hyperthyroidism and 17 progressor patients) is reported in the paper. To identify TCR V-J signatures that set the groups apart, the researchers used a discovery cohort of 100 patients, made up of under 50 with Graves' ophthalmopathy and 55 to 65 with stable Graves' hyperthyroidism. Prospective prediction of ophthalmopathy was tested in an independent validation cohort consisting of fewer than 20 hyperthyroidism patients and approximately 16 patients who later progressed to ophthalmopathy. The 75 to 100 discovery patients were randomly split 7:3 into training and test sets. The study at large found these results: Most expanded thyroid clonotypes (frequency above 0.001) were also detected in blood, a finding suggesting that blood repertoires may reflect thyroid immune responses. A model built on a 13 V-J signature distinguished ophthalmopathy from stable hyperthyroidism, reaching around 90% sensitivity and approximately 81% specificity in cross-validation and 80%/75% in testing. Sample size was not statistically predetermined, and investigators were not blinded to group allocation. In validation, the model predicted progression to ophthalmopathy a median of around six months before onset, with about 70% sensitivity and roughly 79% specificity.

Ends trimmed: V by 4 bases, J by 8 bases; bases unmatched to a gene: 16. The germline V gene gives CDR1 as SGHTS and CDR2 as YDEGEE. The CDR3 starts with the cysteine, ends with the phenylalanine, and has 16 residues. Solely the CDR3 DNA is kept, with 48 bases framed from the first base. Stable Graves' hyperthyroidism was defined as the absence of progression to ophthalmopathy over 18 months of follow-up. Hyperthyroidism patients were aged 18 to 65 years and newly diagnosed, with disease duration of less than 2 months. Patients with uncontrolled infections, other autoimmune diseases, pregnancy or lactation were excluded. Diagnoses were established on the basis of clinical symptoms, serum thyroxine and TRAb, thyroid ultrasound, and orbital computed tomography. Ficoll-Paque density gradient centrifugation was used to isolate PBMCs from about 9 ml of fresh peripheral blood. Total RNA was extracted using Trizol reagent, and RNA quality was assessed on an Agilent 2100 Bioanalyzer.

This clonotype was seen ten or more times. The antigen this receptor binds is unknown. It has no much larger one-base neighbor in the sample; base qualities were not kept. The TCR beta CDR3 regions were amplified from RNA transcripts. A first-round RT-PCR of the TCR CDR3 used the HTBI primer set with the Qiagen OneStep RT-PCR kit. Libraries were constructed in a second round of multiplex PCR, after which size selection and purification were performed. The libraries were sequenced on an Illumina HiSeq2000 using paired-end 100 bp reads. In the paper's pipeline: SOAPnuke was used to process the raw data, with reads discarded if the reads contained adapters or uncalled bases, had a mean Phred below 15, or lacked an exact constant-primer or identifier match. High-quality paired reads were merged using COPE v1.2.5, and each unique nucleotide sequence was defined as a clonotype. MiTCR v1.1 was used to align the clonotypes against IMGT TRBV, TRBD and TRBJ reference segments. The analysis was restricted to V-J combinations with a frequency above 0.0001, which together covered about 99% of the repertoires. A TCS score was defined as the ratio of F50 (clonal expansion) to E x V (chaos), with BLOSUM62-based TCRdist applied between CDR3 peptides within each V-J. Welch's t-statistics and random forest reduced around 510 V-J features to 13, which were used in a naive Bayes classifier (R e1071). The public sequencing data were trimmed at Q25 with fastp and processed into clonotypes with MiXCR by TCRdb, which kept only in-frame beta chains. Each entry merges the rows of one CDR3 protein and shows their most common DNA and genes. TCRdb assigned the V and J calls; the authors' analysis was not used. This sample holds around 200,000 distinct CDR3 sequences; about a sixth were observed only once. The ten largest clones capture about 31% of the sample.

This chain is built from TRBV5-8 and TRBJ1-2, with 8 bases matching TRBD1. Sequenced input: blood. The TCR comes from a woman aged 45-60 years with Graves' hyperthyroidism. The CDR3 sequence is CASSPTPGGTGGGYTF. DNA sequence: TGTGCCAGCAGCCCAACCCCAGGGGGCACGGGCGGCGGCTACACCTTC.